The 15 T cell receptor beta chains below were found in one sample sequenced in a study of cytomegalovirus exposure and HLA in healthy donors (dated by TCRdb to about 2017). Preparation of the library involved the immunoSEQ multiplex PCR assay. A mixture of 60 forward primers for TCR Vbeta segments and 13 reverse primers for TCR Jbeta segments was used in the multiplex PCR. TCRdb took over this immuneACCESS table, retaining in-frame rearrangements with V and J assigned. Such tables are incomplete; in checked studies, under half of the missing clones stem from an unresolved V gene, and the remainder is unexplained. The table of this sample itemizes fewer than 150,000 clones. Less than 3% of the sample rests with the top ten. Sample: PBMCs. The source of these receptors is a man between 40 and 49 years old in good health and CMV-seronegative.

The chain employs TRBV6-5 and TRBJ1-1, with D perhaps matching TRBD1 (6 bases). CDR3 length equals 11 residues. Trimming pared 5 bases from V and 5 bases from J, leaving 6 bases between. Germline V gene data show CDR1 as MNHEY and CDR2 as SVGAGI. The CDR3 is CASSQGTEAFF. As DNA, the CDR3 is TGTGCCAGCAGTCAGGGGACTGAAGCTTTCTTT.

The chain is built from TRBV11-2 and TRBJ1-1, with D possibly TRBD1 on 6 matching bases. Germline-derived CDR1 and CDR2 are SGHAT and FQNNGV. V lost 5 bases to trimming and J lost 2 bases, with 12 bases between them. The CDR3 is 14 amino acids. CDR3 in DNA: TGTGCCAGCAGCCGACAACAGGGAAACACTGAAGCTTTCTTT. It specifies CASSRQQGNTEAFF.

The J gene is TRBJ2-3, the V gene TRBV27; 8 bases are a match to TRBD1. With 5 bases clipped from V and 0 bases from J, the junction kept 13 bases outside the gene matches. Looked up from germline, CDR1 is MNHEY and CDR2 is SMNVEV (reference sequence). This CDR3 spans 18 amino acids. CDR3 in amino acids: CASSIRTGYGPSTDTQYF. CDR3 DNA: TGTGCCAGCAGTATAAGGACAGGGTATGGACCTAGCACAGATACGCAGTATTTT.

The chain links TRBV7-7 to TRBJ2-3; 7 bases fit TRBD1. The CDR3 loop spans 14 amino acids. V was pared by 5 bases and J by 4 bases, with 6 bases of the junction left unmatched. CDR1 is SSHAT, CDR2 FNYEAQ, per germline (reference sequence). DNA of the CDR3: TGTGCCAGCAGCGTAAGACAGGGCTCAGATACGCAGTATTTT. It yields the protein CASSVRQGSDTQYF.

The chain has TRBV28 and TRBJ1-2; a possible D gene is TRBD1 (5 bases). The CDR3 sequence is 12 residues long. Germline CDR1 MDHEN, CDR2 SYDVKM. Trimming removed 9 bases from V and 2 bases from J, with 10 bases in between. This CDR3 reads CASLQVNYGYTF. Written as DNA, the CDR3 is TGTGCCAGTTTACAGGTAAACTATGGCTACACCTTC.

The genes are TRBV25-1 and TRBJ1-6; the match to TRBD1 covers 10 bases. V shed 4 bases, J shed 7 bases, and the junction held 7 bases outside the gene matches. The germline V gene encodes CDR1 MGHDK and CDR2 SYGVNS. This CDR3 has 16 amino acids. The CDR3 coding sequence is TGTGCCAGCAGTGGGCCCGACAGGGGGCTGAATTCACCCCTCCACTTT. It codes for CASSGPDRGLNSPLHF. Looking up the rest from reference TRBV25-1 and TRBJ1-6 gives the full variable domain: EADIYQTPRYLVIGTGKKITLECSQTMGHDKMYWYQQDPGMELHLIHYSYGVNSTEKGDLSSESTVSRIRTEHFPLTLESARPSHTSQYLCASSGPDRGLNSPLHFGNGTRLTVT.

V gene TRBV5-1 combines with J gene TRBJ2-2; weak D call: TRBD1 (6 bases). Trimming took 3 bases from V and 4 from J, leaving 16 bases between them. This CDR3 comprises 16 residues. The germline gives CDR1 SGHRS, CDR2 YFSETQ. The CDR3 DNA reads TGCGCCAGCAGCTCCCCCCCGGGACAAACCACCGGGGAGCTGTTTTTT. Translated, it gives CASSSPPGQTTGELFF.

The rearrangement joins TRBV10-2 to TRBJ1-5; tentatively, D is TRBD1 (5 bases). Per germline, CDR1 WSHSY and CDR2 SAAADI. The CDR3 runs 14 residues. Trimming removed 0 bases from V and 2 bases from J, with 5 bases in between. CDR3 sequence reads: CASSESGGNQPQHF. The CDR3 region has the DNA TGCGCCAGCAGTGAGTCAGGGGGCAATCAGCCCCAGCATTTT.

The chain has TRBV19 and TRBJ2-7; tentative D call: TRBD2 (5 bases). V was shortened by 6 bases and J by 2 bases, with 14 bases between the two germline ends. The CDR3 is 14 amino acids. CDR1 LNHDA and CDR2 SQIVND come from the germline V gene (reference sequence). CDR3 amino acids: CASSPPGFAYEQYF. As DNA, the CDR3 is TGTGCCAGTAGCCCGCCGGGGTTCGCCTACGAGCAGTACTTC. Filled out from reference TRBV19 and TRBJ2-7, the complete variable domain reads DGGITQSPKYLFRKEGQNVTLSCEQNLNHDAMYWYRQDPGQGLRLIYYSQIVNDFQKGDIAEGYSVSREKKESFPLTVTSAQKNPTAFYLCASSPPGFAYEQYFGPGTRLTVT.

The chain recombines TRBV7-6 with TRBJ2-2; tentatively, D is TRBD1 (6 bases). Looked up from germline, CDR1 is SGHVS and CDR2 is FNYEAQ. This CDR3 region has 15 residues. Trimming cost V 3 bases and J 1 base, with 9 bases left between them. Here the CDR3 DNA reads TGTGCCAGCAGCTTTACACAGGGGAACACCGGGGAGCTGTTTTTT. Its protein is CASSFTQGNTGELFF. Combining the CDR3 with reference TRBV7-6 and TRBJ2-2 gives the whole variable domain GAGVSQSPRYKVTKRGQDVALRCDPISGHVSLYWYRQALGQGPEFLTYFNYEAQQDKSGLPNDRFSAERPEGSISTLTIQRTEQRDSAMYRCASSFTQGNTGELFFGEGSRLTVL.

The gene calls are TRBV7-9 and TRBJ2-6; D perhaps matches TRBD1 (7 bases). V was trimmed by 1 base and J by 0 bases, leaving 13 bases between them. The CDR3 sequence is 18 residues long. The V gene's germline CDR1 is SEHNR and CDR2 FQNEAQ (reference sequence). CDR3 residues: CASSLGQGLFSGANVLTF. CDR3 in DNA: TGTGCCAGCAGCTTAGGACAGGGACTCTTCTCTGGGGCCAACGTCCTGACTTTC.

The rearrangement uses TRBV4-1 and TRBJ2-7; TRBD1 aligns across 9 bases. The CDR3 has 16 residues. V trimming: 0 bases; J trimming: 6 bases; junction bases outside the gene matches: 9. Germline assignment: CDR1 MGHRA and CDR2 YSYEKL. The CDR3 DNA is TGCGCCAGCAGCCAAGACCGGGACAGGGTCGGAGGCGAGCAGTACTTC. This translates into CASSQDRDRVGGEQYF.

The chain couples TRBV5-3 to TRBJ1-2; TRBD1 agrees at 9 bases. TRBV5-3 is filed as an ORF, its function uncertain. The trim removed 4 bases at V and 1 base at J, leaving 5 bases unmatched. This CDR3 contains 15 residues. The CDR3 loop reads CARSPRTGDNYGYTF. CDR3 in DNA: TGTGCCAGAAGCCCCCGGACAGGGGATAACTATGGCTACACCTTC.

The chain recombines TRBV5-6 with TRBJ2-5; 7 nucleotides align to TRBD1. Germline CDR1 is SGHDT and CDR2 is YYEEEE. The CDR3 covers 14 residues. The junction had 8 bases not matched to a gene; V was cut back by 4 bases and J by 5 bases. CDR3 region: CASSLWDRRETQYF. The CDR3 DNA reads TGTGCCAGCAGCCTCTGGGACAGAAGGGAGACCCAGTACTTC.

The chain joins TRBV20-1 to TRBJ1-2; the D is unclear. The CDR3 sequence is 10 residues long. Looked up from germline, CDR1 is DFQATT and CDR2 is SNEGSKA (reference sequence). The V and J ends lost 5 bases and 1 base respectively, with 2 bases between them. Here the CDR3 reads CSAYNYGYTF. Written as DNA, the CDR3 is TGCAGTGCTTATAACTATGGCTACACCTTC.